This T cell receptor beta chain was sequenced for a study of a mutant IDH1 vaccine in newly diagnosed glioma. Germline V gene lookup returns CDR1 SGHVS and CDR2 FQNEAQ. The CDR3 runs 14 residues. V shed 1 base and J shed 0 bases, with 6 bases lying between them. This clone was counted only a few times. Its antigen is undetermined. The table came from immunoSEQ multiplex PCR; TCRdb's copy has only in-frame clones and leaves some out. The sample yields about 30,000 clones, around 85% seen once. Time point denoted: week 5, during vaccination. All doses held 300 ug of mutant IDH1 20-mer peptide, with topical imiquimod.

The receptor's source is a man aged 30 to 45 with glioma. The sample consisted of PBMCs, taken from a glioma patient whose treatment included an IDH1 peptide vaccine. V gene TRBV7-8 combines with J gene TRBJ1-1; possibly TRBD1 for D (6 bases). CDR3 DNA sequence: TGTGCCAGCAGCTTAGGGACAGTGAACACTGAAGCTTTCTTT. Its translation is CASSLGTVNTEAFF.